This T cell receptor (beta chain) was identified in a study of OX40 agonist ivuxolimab in advanced cancers. As for the study in general: A male proportion of over 75% was recorded, with mean age around 60 years and range about 20 to 85.

The germline V gene encodes CDR1 SEHNR and CDR2 FQNEAQ (reference sequence). The V and J ends lost 2 bases and 0 bases, in that order; junction bases with no gene match: 6. The CDR3 loop spans 17 amino acids. Repertoires were generated with immunoSEQ multiplex PCR, while TCRdb's copy carries only in-frame clones and drops some. The sample contains tens of thousands of clones, roughly nine tenths of which appear only once. This TCR was recovered from an adult with an advanced solid tumor such as melanoma, head and neck, liver or kidney cancer. Specimen: CD4+ or CD8+ T cells sorted from blood, collected in a trial of the OX40 agonist ivuxolimab. The chain joins TRBV7-9 to TRBJ1-4; 7 bases are shared with TRBD1. The CDR3, as DNA: TGTGCCAGCAGCTTACAGGGACAGCTTGCAACTAATGAAAAACTGTTTTTT. Translated, it gives CASSLQGQLATNEKLFF.